A single sample is the source of the 32 T cell receptor beta chains below, sequenced in a study of response to subunit inactivated influenza vaccine. TCRdb reprocessed the RT-PCR reads via MiXCR and lists one record per CDR3 protein. This sample has hundreds of thousands of distinct CDR3 sequences, with approximately 12% found just once. Sequenced here: PBMCs from blood, sampled on the day of vaccination. All receptors come from a man aged 45-65 years who received an inactivated influenza vaccine.

V usage is TRBV12-3 or TRBV12-4 and J usage is TRBJ1-3; 8 nucleotides agree with TRBD1. The ends lost 6 bases at V and 7 bases at J; junction bases unmatched: 8. The CDR3 contains 14 residues. CDR3 DNA sequence: TGTGCCAGCAGCACGGACAGGGAGAGGAACACCATATATTTT. Its translation is CASSTDRERNTIYF.

This clonotype was observed a few times. The V and J genes are TRBV28 and TRBJ2-1, with 9 bases lining up with TRBD2. J was trimmed by 5 bases and V by 7 bases; bases with no gene match: 9. CDR3 size: 15 residues. The V gene's germline CDR1 is MDHEN and CDR2 SYDVKM. CDR3 nucleotides: TGTGCCAGCACAAGGCAGCGGGGGGTTCACAATGAGCAGTTCTTC. Protein sequence: CASTRQRGVHNEQFF. Together with reference TRBV28 and TRBJ2-1, the CDR3 gives the full variable domain: DVKVTQSSRYLVKRTGEKVFLECVQDMDHENMFWYRQDPGLGLRLIYFSYDVKMKEKGDIPEGYSVSREKKERFSLILESASTNQTSMYLCASTRQRGVHNEQFFGPGTRLTVL.

This clonotype was observed a few times. J is TRBJ2-7 and V is TRBV20-1; 8 positions agree with TRBD1. Unmatched junction bases numbered 9, after V lost 3 bases and J lost 5 bases. The CDR3 runs to 14 residues. Germline-derived CDR1 and CDR2 are DFQATT and SNEGSKA (reference sequence). Here the CDR3 reads CSARGQVRKDEQYF. Written as DNA, the CDR3 is TGCAGTGCTAGGGGACAGGTGAGGAAGGACGAGCAGTACTTC.

The chain couples TRBV12-3 or TRBV12-4 to TRBJ2-7; D unclear. The CDR3 has 11 residues. V was cut by 8 bases and J by 5 bases, with 10 bases left in between. The CDR3 spells CASRAANEQYF. The CDR3 DNA is TGTGCCAGCCGCGCGGCGAACGAGCAGTACTTC.

This clonotype was seen many times. The rearrangement uses TRBV7-2 and TRBJ2-2; D gene ambiguous. Trimming shortened V by 1 base and J by 8 bases, and 5 bases separated the two germline ends. The germline gives CDR1 SGHTA, CDR2 FQGNSA. This CDR3 comprises 12 residues. The CDR3 DNA reads as TGTGCCAGCAGCTTAGATCTTGGGGAGCTGTTTTTT. This encodes CASSLDLGELFF.

This chain joins TRBV20-1 and TRBJ2-3; D gene ambiguous. This CDR3 comprises 12 residues. With 7 bases removed from V and 3 bases from J, the gap between germline ends came to 11 bases. Germline V gene sequence: CDR1 DFQATT, CDR2 SNEGSKA (reference sequence). Written as DNA, the CDR3 is TGCAGTGTTCTCTCCGGAACAGATACGCAGTATTTT. It codes for CSVLSGTDTQYF.

For the CDR3, the DNA is TGTGCCAGCAACCGTGACAGGGGCAACTATGGCTACACCTTC. It translates to CASNRDRGNYGYTF. The chain recombines TRBV6-2 or TRBV6-3 with TRBJ1-2, with TRBD1 matching 8 bases. Per germline, CDR1 MNHEY and CDR2 SVGEGT. The CDR3 covers 14 residues. J was trimmed by 2 bases and V by 7 bases; bases with no gene match: 6.

V usage is TRBV20-1 and J usage is TRBJ2-3; the match to TRBD2 covers 8 bases. Germline CDR1 reads DFQATT; CDR2 reads SNEGSKA (reference sequence). V lost 6 bases and J lost 0; bases outside the gene matches: 5. The CDR3 runs 14 residues. Here the CDR3 DNA reads TGCAGTGCAAAGACTAGCGAAAGCACAGATACGCAGTATTTT. Amino acid sequence: CSAKTSESTDTQYF.

This chain uses TRBV14 with TRBJ2-7; maybe TRBD2 (5 bases). The CDR3 is 15 amino acids. The V and J ends lost 0 bases and 2 bases respectively, with 11 bases between them. Germline V gene lookup returns CDR1 SGHDN and CDR2 FVKESK. This chain's CDR3 is CASSQERARPYEQYF. Here the CDR3 DNA reads TGTGCCAGCAGCCAAGAGAGGGCTAGGCCCTACGAGCAGTACTTC.

V and J are TRBV12-3 or TRBV12-4 and TRBJ2-2, with 9 bases fitting TRBD1. The CDR3 has 16 residues. Germline trimming cut 6 bases from V and 3 bases from J; bases unmatched to any gene: 8. The CDR3 reads CASSLTGGLYTGELFF. The CDR3 nucleotides read TGTGCCAGCAGCCTGACAGGGGGTTTGTACACCGGGGAGCTGTTTTTT.

This clonotype was recorded a few times. The CDR3 loop reads CATSGRSSYEQYF. DNA for the CDR3: TGTGCCACCAGCGGGAGGAGCTCCTACGAGCAGTACTTC. The chain uses TRBV15 and TRBJ2-7, with TRBD2 as a possible D gene (6 bases). The length of the CDR3 is 13 residues. Trimming pared 5 bases from V and 0 bases from J, leaving 8 bases between. CDR1 and CDR2 from the germline V gene are LNHNV and YYDKDF (reference sequence).

This clonotype was seen a handful of times. This chain links TRBV11-2 with TRBJ2-1; 10 bases fit TRBD2. The CDR3 is 18 residues long. Trimming cost V 6 bases and J 0 bases; bases outside gene matches: 11. CDR1 SGHAT and CDR2 FQNNGV come from the germline V gene. The CDR3 loop is CASRQLAGQGSSYNEQFF. In nucleotides, the CDR3 is TGTGCCAGCAGACAACTAGCGGGGCAAGGAAGCTCCTACAATGAGCAGTTCTTC.

This clonotype has just a few counts. The genes are TRBV24-1 and TRBJ2-1; TRBD1 matches at 11 bases. V lost 7 bases and J lost 7; bases outside the gene matches: 2. This CDR3 comprises 13 residues. Germline assignment: CDR1 KGHDR and CDR2 SFDVKD. The CDR3 protein is CATRDRGRNEQFF. Written as DNA, the CDR3 is TGTGCCACCAGGGACAGGGGGCGTAATGAGCAGTTCTTC.

In its sample, this clonotype was seen a few times. The rearrangement uses TRBV18 and TRBJ2-7; no clear D. The CDR3 loop spans 13 amino acids. V shed 6 bases and J shed 3 bases, with 12 bases lying between them. CDR1 and CDR2 (germline): KGHSH, LQKENI. CDR3 loop: CASSNRARYEQYF. As DNA, the CDR3 is TGTGCCAGCTCGAACCGGGCCCGCTACGAGCAGTACTTC.

This clonotype was counted only a few times. The genes are TRBV7-9 and TRBJ2-5; 10 positions agree with TRBD2. The CDR3 covers 15 residues. V shed 3 bases, J shed 4 bases, and the junction held 5 bases outside the gene matches. Germline CDR1 is SEHNR and CDR2 is FQNEAQ (reference sequence). CDR3 DNA sequence: TGTGCCAGCAGCTTTAGCGGGGGGCCAGGAGAGACCCAGTACTTC. Its translation is CASSFSGGPGETQYF.

This sequence joins TRBV27 and TRBJ2-1; D is ambiguous. Germline V gene sequence: CDR1 MNHEY, CDR2 SMNVEV (reference sequence). Trimming left V 6 bases short and J 4 bases short, with 13 bases between. There are 14 residues in the CDR3. The CDR3 sequence: CASSPGGVYNEQFF. CDR3 DNA sequence: TGTGCCAGCAGCCCTGGTGGGGTTTACAATGAGCAGTTCTTC.

This clonotype was observed a few times. The chain carries TRBV12-3 or TRBV12-4 and TRBJ2-7, with D perhaps TRBD2 (6 bases). This CDR3 comprises 13 residues. V lost 7 bases and J lost 5, with 15 bases in between. The CDR3 region is CASTRDSGNEQYF. DNA of the CDR3: TGTGCCAGCACTCGGGACTCAGGGAACGAGCAGTACTTC.

This rearrangement joins TRBV14 to TRBJ2-2; D call uncertain. Germline CDR1 is SGHDN and CDR2 is FVKESK. V gave up 3 bases and J gave up 5 bases, with 10 bases separating them. The CDR3 loop spans 14 amino acids. CDR3: CASSQPDETGELFF. The CDR3 DNA reads TGTGCCAGCAGCCAGCCCGACGAGACCGGGGAGCTGTTTTTT.

A few counts support this clonotype. The CDR3 is CASSSERGYFYGYTF. CDR3 coding DNA: TGTGCCAGCAGTTCCGAGAGGGGGTACTTCTATGGCTACACCTTC. The chain joins TRBV7-9 to TRBJ1-2, with D possibly TRBD1 on 6 matching bases. The CDR3 runs 15 residues. Between the trimmed V and J ends, which lost 6 bases and 4 bases, there was a span of 18 bases. CDR1 SEHNR and CDR2 FQNEAQ come from the germline V gene (reference sequence).

This clonotype was seen a handful of times. This chain connects TRBV14 to TRBJ2-5; no firm D call. Germline loops: CDR1 SGHDN, CDR2 FVKESK. V was cut by 1 base and J by 7 bases, with 4 bases left in between. The CDR3 extends over 11 amino acids. The CDR3 nucleotides are TGTGCCAGCAGCCAAGGAGCGACCCAGTACTTC. The encoded protein is CASSQGATQYF.

This clonotype was counted a few times. The chain uses TRBV7-2 and TRBJ1-1; D unclear. Germline CDR1 is SGHTA and CDR2 is FQGNSA. The CDR3 is made up of 15 amino acids. Trimming left V 5 bases short and J 1 base short, with 14 bases between. The CDR3 bases are TGTGCCAGCAGCCTCCCAGTTAGACAGAACACTGAAGCTTTCTTT. Translated, it gives CASSLPVRQNTEAFF.

This clonotype was seen a few times. The chain is built from TRBV7-9 and TRBJ2-7; 7 bases match TRBD1. J gave up 6 bases and V 3 bases, and 14 bases lay outside the gene matches. This CDR3 has 16 residues. Germline CDR1 and CDR2: SEHNR and FQNEAQ (reference sequence). Here the CDR3 reads CASSFLNFDREGEQYF. The CDR3, as DNA: TGTGCCAGCAGCTTCCTAAATTTCGACAGGGAAGGCGAGCAGTACTTC.

This clonotype was observed a few times. This sequence joins TRBV6-5 and TRBJ1-1, with a tentative D call TRBD1 (6 bases). The V gene's germline CDR1 is MNHEY and CDR2 SVGAGI. V was clipped by 2 bases and J by 1 base, with 8 bases between them. This CDR3 contains 14 residues. The CDR3 nucleotides read TGTGCCAGCAGTTACGGACAGTCGAACACTGAAGCTTTCTTT. Protein sequence: CASSYGQSNTEAFF.

This sequence joins TRBV12-3 or TRBV12-4 and TRBJ2-7; the D gene could be TRBD1 or TRBD2 (6 bases each). This CDR3 has 13 amino acids. V lost 6 bases, J lost 5 bases, and 14 bases lay in between. In nucleotides, the CDR3 is TGTGCCAGCAGCAACGGGGGCAACCACGAGCAGTACTTC. It specifies CASSNGGNHEQYF.

This clonotype was seen a few times. The chain joins TRBV3-1 to TRBJ1-5; D possibly corresponds to TRBD1 (5 bases). The CDR3 extends over 15 amino acids. Trimming removed 1 base at V and 6 bases at J, with 13 bases between. Germline CDR1 and CDR2: LGHDT and YNNKEL (reference sequence). The chain's CDR3 is CASSQVPGRAQPQHF. CDR3 bases: TGTGCCAGCAGCCAAGTTCCAGGGAGGGCTCAGCCCCAGCATTTT.

V and J are TRBV7-9 and TRBJ2-3; D might be TRBD2 (5 bases). Trimming cost V 5 bases and J 6 bases, with 15 bases left between them. The CDR3 totals 14 residues. The germline CDR1 and CDR2 sequences are SEHNR and FQNEAQ (reference sequence). The CDR3 region is CASSGEKPWDTQYF. CDR3 DNA: TGTGCCAGCAGCGGGGAGAAACCGTGGGATACGCAGTATTTT.

This clonotype occurred a few times. The chain carries TRBV7-2 and TRBJ2-1; no definite D call. The CDR3 is 13 amino acids. The germline CDR1 and CDR2 sequences are SGHTA and FQGNSA. Trimming took off 5 bases at V and 6 bases at J, with 11 bases between the two ends. The CDR3 protein is CASSPPRFNEQFF. The CDR3 DNA follows: TGTGCCAGCAGCCCCCCCAGGTTCAATGAGCAGTTCTTC.

The chain has TRBV5-1 and TRBJ1-4; a possible D gene is TRBD1 (6 bases). CDR3 size: 14 residues. V dropped 6 bases and J dropped 6 bases, with 15 bases sitting between them. Germline V CDR1 and CDR2: SGHRS, YFSETQ. The CDR3 is CASTPGGLHEKLFF. CDR3 coding DNA: TGCGCCAGCACCCCCGGGGGGCTACATGAAAAACTGTTTTTT. Drawing the rest from reference TRBV5-1 and TRBJ1-4, the complete variable domain is KAGVTQTPRYLIKTRGQQVTLSCSPISGHRSVSWYQQTPGQGLQFLFEYFSETQRNKGNFPGRFSGRQFSNSRSEMNVSTLELGDSALYLCASTPGGLHEKLFFGSGTQLSVL.

This clonotype showed up just a few times. One end of the junction is discordant with germline, which a read error may explain. This sequence joins TRBV20-1 and TRBJ2-1; TRBD2 agrees at 7 bases. Germline V CDR1 and CDR2: DFQATT, SNEGSKA (reference sequence). This CDR3 has 15 residues. The CDR3 protein is CSAGELLAEYNEQFF. The CDR3 DNA follows: TGCAGTGCTGGAGAGCTCCTAGCGGAGTACAATGAGCAGTTCTTC.

This clonotype was counted at least ten times. V is TRBV29-1 and J is TRBJ2-7, with 7 bases identical to TRBD1. Germline values: CDR1 SQVTM, CDR2 ANQGSEA. Germline trimming cut 6 bases from V and 0 bases from J; bases unmatched to any gene: 11. The CDR3 is made up of 15 amino acids. The CDR3 sequence is CSVSRQGFTSYEQYF. The CDR3 DNA reads as TGCAGCGTCTCTCGACAGGGCTTTACCTCCTACGAGCAGTACTTC.

The chain employs TRBV28 and TRBJ1-1; TRBD1 aligns across 7 bases. Germline CDR1 MDHEN, CDR2 SYDVKM. The CDR3 covers 14 residues. Losses at the gene ends were 5 bases for V and 5 bases for J; bases not matched to a gene: 8. CDR3: CASSAGQRRTEAFF. CDR3 coding DNA: TGTGCCAGCAGTGCGGGACAGCGAAGGACTGAAGCTTTCTTT.

This chain uses TRBV24-1 with TRBJ2-7, with 9 bases fitting TRBD1. CDR1 and CDR2 (germline): KGHDR, SFDVKD. The CDR3 is 15 amino acids. The V and J ends lost 10 bases and 2 bases, in that order; junction bases with no gene match: 11. The CDR3 here is CATIHAGQGPYEQYF. DNA for the CDR3: TGTGCCACAATCCACGCGGGACAGGGTCCCTACGAGCAGTACTTC.